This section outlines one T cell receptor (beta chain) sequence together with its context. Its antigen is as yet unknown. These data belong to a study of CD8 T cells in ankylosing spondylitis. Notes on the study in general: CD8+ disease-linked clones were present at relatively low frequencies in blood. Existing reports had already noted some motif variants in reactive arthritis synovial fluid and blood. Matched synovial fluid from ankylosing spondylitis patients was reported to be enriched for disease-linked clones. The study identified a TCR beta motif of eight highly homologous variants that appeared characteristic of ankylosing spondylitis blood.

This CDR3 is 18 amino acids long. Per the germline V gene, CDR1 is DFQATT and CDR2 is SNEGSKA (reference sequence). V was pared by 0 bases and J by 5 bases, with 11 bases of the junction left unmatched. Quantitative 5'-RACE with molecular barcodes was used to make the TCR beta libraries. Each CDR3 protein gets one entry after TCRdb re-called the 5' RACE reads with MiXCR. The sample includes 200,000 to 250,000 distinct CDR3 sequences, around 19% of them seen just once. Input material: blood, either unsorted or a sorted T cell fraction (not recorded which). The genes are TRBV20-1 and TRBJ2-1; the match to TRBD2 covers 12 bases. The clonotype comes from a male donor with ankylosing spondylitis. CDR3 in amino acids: CSARDQSTSGSNDNEQFF. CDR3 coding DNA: TGCAGTGCTAGAGATCAGTCGACTAGCGGGAGCAATGACAATGAGCAGTTCTTC.